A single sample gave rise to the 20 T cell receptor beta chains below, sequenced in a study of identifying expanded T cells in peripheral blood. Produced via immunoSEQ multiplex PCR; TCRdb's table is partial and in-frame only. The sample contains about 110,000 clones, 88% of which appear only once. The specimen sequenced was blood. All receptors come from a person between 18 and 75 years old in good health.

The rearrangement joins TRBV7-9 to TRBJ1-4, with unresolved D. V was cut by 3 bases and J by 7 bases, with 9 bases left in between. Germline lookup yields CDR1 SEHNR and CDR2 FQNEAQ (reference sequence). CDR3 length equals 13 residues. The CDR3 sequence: CASSFPDSEKLFF. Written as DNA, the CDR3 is TGTGCCAGCAGCTTCCCGGACTCTGAAAAACTGTTTTTT.

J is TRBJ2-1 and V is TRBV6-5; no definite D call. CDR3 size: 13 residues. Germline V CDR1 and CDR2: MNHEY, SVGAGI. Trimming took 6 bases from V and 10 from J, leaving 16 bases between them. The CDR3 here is CASRSPRTEEQFF. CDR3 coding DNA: TGTGCCAGCAGGAGCCCTAGGACGGAGGAGCAGTTCTTC.

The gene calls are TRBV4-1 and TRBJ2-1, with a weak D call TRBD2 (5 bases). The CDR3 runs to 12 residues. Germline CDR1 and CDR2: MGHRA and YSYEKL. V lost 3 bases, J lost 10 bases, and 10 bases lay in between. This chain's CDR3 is CASSQGTGEQFF. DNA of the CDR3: TGCGCCAGCAGCCAGGGAACGGGGGAGCAGTTCTTC.

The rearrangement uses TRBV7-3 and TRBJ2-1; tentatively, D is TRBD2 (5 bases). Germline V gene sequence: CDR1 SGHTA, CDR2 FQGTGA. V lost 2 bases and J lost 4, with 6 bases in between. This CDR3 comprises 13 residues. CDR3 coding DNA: TGTGCCAGCAGCTTAGGGAGATACAATGAGCAGTTCTTC. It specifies CASSLGRYNEQFF. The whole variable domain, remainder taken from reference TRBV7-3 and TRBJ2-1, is GAGVSQTPSNKVTEKGKYVELRCDPISGHTALYWYRQSLGQGPEFLIYFQGTGAADDSGLPNDRFFAVRPEGSVSTLKIQRTERGDSAVYLCASSLGRYNEQFFGPGTRLTVL.

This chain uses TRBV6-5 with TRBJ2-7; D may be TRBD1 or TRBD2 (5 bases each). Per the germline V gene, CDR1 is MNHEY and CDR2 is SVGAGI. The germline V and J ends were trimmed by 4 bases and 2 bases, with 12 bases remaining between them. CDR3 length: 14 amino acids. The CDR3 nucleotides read TGTGCCAGCAGTTCCCCCAGGGAGCCCTACGAGCAGTACTTC. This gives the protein CASSSPREPYEQYF.

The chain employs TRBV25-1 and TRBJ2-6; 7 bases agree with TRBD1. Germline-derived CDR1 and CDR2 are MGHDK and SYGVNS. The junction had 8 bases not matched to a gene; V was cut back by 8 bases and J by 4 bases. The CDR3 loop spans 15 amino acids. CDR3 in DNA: TGTGCCAGCTCATATAGGGGGCTCGGGGCCAACGTCCTGACTTTC. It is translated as CASSYRGLGANVLTF.

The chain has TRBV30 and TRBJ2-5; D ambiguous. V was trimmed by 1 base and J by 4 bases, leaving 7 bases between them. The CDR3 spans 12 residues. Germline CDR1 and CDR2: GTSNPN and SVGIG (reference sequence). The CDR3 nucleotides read TGTGCCTGGAGTGGGCTTGGAGAGACCCAGTACTTC. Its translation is CAWSGLGETQYF.

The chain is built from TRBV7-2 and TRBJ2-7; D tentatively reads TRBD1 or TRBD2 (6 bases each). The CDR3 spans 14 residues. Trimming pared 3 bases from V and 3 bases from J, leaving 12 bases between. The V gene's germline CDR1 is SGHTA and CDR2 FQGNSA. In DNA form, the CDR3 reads TGTGCCAGCAGCTTCGGGGGCGATATCTACGAGCAGTACTTC. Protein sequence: CASSFGGDIYEQYF.

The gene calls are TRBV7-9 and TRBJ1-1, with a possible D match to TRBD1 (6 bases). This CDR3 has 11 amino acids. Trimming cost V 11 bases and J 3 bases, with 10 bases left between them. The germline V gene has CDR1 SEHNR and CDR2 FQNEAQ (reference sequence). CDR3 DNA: TGTGCCGGGGGGCGGGACACTGAAGCTTTCTTT. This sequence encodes CAGGRDTEAFF.

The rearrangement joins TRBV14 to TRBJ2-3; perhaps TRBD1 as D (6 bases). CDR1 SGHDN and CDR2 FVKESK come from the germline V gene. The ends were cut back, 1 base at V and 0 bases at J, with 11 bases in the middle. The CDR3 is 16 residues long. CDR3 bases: TGTGCCAGCAGCCAAGTGGGGGCAAGGAGCACAGATACGCAGTATTTT. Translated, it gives CASSQVGARSTDTQYF. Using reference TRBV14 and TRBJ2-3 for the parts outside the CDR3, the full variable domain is EAGVTQFPSHSVIEKGQTVTLRCDPISGHDNLYWYRRVMGKEIKFLLHFVKESKQDESGMPNNRFLAERTGGTYSTLKVQPAELEDSGVYFCASSQVGARSTDTQYFGPGTRLTVL.

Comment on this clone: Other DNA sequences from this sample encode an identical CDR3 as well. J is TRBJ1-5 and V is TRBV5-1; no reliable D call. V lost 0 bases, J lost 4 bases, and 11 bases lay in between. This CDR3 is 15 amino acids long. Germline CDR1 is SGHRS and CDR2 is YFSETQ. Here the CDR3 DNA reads TGCGCCAGCAGCTTGGGTGGCCAACTGAATCAGCCCCAGCATTTT. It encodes CASSLGGQLNQPQHF.

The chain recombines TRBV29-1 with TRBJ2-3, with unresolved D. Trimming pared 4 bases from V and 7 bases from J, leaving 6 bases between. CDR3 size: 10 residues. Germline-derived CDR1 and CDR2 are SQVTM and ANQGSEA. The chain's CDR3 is CSVVVNTQYF. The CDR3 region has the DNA TGCAGCGTTGTTGTAAATACGCAGTATTTT.

In DNA, the CDR3 is TGTGCCAGCAGTGCCAATAACTATGGCTACACCTTC. Amino acids: CASSANNYGYTF. The genes are TRBV6-6 and TRBJ1-2; no reliable D call. The V and J ends lost 5 bases and 1 base respectively, with 5 bases between them. The germline V gene has CDR1 MNHNY and CDR2 SVGAGI (reference sequence). CDR3 size: 12 residues.

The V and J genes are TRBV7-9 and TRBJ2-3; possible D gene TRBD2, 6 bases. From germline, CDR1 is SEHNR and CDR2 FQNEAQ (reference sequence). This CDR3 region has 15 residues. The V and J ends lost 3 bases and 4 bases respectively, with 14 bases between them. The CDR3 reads CASSLGGSVADTQYF. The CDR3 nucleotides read TGTGCCAGCAGCTTGGGGGGATCAGTCGCAGATACGCAGTATTTT.

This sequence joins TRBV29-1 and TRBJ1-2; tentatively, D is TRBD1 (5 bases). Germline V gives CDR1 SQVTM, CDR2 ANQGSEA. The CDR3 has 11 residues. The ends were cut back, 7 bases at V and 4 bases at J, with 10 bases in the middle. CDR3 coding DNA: TGCAGCGCGGTGGGGGGCTATGGCTACACCTTC. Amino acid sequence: CSAVGGYGYTF.

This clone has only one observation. The CDR3 region is CASSLVAIGLGPDYEQYF. The CDR3 DNA follows: TGTGCCAGCAGCTTAGTAGCTATTGGTTTGGGGCCTGACTACGAGCAGTACTTC. The chain uses TRBV11-2 and TRBJ2-7; D possibly corresponds to TRBD1 (5 bases). Germline-derived CDR1 and CDR2 are SGHAT and FQNNGV. V lost 1 base, J lost 3 bases, and 22 bases lay in between. This CDR3 has 18 residues. The whole variable domain, remainder taken from reference TRBV11-2 and TRBJ2-7, is EAGVAQSPRYKIIEKRQSVAFWCNPISGHATLYWYQQILGQGPKLLIQFQNNGVVDDSQLPKDRFSAERLKGVDSTLKIQPAKLEDSAVYLCASSLVAIGLGPDYEQYFGPGTRLTVT.

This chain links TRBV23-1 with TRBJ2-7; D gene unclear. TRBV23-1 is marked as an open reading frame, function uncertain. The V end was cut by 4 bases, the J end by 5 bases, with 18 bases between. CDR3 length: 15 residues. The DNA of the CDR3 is TGCGCCAGCAGTCTCCCGCGCCCCATTGGCGACGAGCAGTACTTC. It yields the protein CASSLPRPIGDEQYF.

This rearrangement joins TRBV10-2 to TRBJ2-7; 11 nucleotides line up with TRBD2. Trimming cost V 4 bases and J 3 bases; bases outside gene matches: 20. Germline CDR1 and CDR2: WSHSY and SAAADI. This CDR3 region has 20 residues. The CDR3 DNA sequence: TGCGCCAGCAGTGGGGGGGCAGGGGGCATGACTAGCGGGGACGTCTACGAGCAGTACTTC. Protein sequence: CASSGGAGGMTSGDVYEQYF.

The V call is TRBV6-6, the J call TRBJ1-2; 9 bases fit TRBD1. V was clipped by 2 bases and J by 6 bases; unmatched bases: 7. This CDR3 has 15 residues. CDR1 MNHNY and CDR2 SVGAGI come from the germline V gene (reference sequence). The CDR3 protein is CASSYTGGLSDGYTF. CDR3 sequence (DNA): TGTGCCAGCAGTTACACAGGGGGCCTATCGGATGGCTACACCTTC.

Here the CDR3 reads CATSRDPGRYEQYF. CDR3 DNA sequence: TGTGCCACCAGCAGAGATCCGGGGCGCTACGAGCAGTACTTC. V gene TRBV15 combines with J gene TRBJ2-7; D may match TRBD1 or TRBD2 (5 bases each). The V end lost 0 bases, the J end lost 3 bases, and 9 bases lay between the germline ends. The CDR3 covers 14 residues. CDR1 is LNHNV and CDR2 is YYDKDF in the germline V gene (reference sequence). The full variable domain, rest sourced from reference TRBV15 and TRBJ2-7, is DAMVIQNPRYQVTQFGKPVTLSCSQTLNHNVMYWYQQKSSQAPKLLFHYYDKDFNNEADTPDNFQSRRPNTSFCFLDIRSPGLGDTAMYLCATSRDPGRYEQYFGPGTRLTVT.